This T cell receptor (beta chain) appears in the sequencing data of a study of T-cell reconstitution after alpha-beta-depleted transplantation in children listed by TCRdb under 2016. About the investigation overall: The study quantitatively tracked T-cell immune reconstitution after TCRalphabeta/CD19-depleted allogeneic hematopoietic cell transplantation in children using TCR repertoire profiling.

As concerns this clonotype: Its specific antigen is unknown. No much larger clone exists at a distance of one base, and base qualities are not known.

Library preparation used PCR. The instrument was an Illumina HiSeq 2500. TCR library preparation used molecular barcoding, with unique molecular identifiers applied to normalize quantification of the TCRbeta repertoire. The raw public data were reprocessed by TCRdb itself: fastp quality trimming at Q25, MiXCR clonotype calling, in-frame beta chains only. Entries are consolidated by CDR3 protein sequence, retaining the most common genes and DNA. In this sample the table shows roughly 350,000 distinct CDR3 sequences, 15% to 20% of which occur a single time. The ten largest clonotypes hold about 41% of the sample. According to the study, the label for this sample's treatment or condition signals: allogeneic hematopoietic cell transplantation with graft depleted of TCRalphabeta T cells and CD19 B cells. TCRalphabeta/CD19-depleted allogeneic hematopoietic cell grafts were given to the transplant recipients, all of whom were children.

The germline ends are 16 bases apart after V is trimmed by 4 bases and J by 9 bases. The germline V gene sets CDR1 to SGHRS and CDR2 to YFSETQ. The CDR3 holds 13 amino acids from the cysteine to the phenylalanine. Just CDR3 DNA is preserved here, 39 bases in frame from base 1. General findings and caveats noted by the study authors: Apparently early alphabetaT-cell count recovery about two months after transplant reportedly relied on only several hundred rapidly expanded clones derived from non-depleted graft cells. In some patients, the high TCRbeta diversity seen at day 60 was put down to recipient T cells and intrathymic progenitors that had survived conditioning. Hyperexpanded clone frequencies declined over subsequent months; after one year, T-cell counts and TCRbeta diversity were mostly attributed to newly produced T cells.

The chain links TRBV5-1 with TRBJ2-5; a tentative D match to TRBD1 spans 5 bases. Here the sequenced sample was PBMCs, mostly from graft donor cells, taken 360 days after TCRalphabeta/CD19-depleted stem cell transplant. This receptor was obtained from a male patient under 10 years old who had a stem cell transplant for acute lymphoblastic leukemia, so the T cells may come from the graft donor. The DNA sequence is TGCGCCAGCAGCCTCCAAGGTGAACAGGCCCAGTACTTC. Translated, this gives CASSLQGEQAQYF.